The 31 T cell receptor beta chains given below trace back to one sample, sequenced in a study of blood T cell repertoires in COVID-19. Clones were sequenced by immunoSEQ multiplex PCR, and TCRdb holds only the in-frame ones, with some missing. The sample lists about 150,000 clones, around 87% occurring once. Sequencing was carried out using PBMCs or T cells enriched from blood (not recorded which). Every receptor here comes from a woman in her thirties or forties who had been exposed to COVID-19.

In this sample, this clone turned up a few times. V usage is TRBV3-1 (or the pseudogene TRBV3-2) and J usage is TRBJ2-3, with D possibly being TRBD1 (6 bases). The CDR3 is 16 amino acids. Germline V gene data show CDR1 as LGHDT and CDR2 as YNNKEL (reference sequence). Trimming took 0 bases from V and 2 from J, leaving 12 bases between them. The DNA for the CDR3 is TGTGCCAGCAGCCAAGATTTGGGGGCCGACACAGATACGCAGTATTTT. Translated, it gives CASSQDLGADTDTQYF.

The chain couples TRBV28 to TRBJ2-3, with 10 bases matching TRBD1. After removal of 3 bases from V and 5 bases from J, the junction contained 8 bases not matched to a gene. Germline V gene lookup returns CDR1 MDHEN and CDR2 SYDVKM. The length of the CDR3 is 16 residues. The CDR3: CASSLGGQGLEDTQYF. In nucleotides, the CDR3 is TGTGCCAGCAGTTTGGGGGGACAGGGGCTCGAAGATACGCAGTATTTT.

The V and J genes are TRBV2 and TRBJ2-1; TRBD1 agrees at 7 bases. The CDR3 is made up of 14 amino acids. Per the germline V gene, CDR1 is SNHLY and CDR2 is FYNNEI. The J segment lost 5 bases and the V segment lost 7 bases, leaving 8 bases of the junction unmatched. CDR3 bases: TGTGCCAGCACAGGCCGGGACAGAAACAATGAGCAGTTCTTC. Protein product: CASTGRDRNNEQFF.

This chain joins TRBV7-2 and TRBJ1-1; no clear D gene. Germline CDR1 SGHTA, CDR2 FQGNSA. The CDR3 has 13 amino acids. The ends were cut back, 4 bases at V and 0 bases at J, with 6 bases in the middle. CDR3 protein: CASSSQLNTEAFF. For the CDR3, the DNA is TGTGCCAGCAGCTCACAGTTGAACACTGAAGCTTTCTTT.

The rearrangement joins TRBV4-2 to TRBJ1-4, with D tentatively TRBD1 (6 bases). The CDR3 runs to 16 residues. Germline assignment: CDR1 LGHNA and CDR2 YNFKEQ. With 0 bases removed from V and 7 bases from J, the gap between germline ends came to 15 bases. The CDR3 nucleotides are TGTGCCAGCAGCCAAGACAACAGGGTCCGATTTGAAAAACTGTTTTTT. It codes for CASSQDNRVRFEKLFF.

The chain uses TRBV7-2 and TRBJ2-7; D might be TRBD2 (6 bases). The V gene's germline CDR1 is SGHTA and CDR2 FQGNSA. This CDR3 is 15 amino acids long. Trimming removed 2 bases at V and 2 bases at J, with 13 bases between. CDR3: CASSLTSSLPYEQYF. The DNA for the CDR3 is TGTGCCAGCAGCTTAACTAGCTCTCTCCCCTACGAGCAGTACTTC.

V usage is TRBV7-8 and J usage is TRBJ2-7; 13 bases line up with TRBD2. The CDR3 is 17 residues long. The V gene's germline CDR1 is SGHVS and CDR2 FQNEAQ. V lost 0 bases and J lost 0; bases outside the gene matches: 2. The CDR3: CASSLAWTSGSSYEQYF. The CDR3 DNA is TGTGCCAGCAGCTTAGCGTGGACTAGCGGGAGCTCCTACGAGCAGTACTTC.

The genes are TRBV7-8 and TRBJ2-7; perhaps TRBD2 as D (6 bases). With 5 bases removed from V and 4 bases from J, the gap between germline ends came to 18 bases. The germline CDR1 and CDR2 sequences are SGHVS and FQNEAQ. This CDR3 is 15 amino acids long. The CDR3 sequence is CASSPEGAGGYEQYF. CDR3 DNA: TGTGCCAGCAGCCCCGAAGGAGCCGGAGGGTACGAGCAGTACTTC.

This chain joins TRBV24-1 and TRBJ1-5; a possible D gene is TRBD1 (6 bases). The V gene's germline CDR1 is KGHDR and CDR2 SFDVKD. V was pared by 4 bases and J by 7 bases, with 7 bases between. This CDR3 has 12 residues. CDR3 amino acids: CATSDRGQPQHF. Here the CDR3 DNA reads TGTGCCACCAGTGACAGGGGCCAGCCCCAGCATTTT.

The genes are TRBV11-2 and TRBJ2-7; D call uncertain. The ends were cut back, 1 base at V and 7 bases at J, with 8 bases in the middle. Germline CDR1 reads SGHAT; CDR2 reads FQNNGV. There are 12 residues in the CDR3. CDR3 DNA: TGTGCCAGCAGCTTAGGTACGGGTGAGCAGTACTTC. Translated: CASSLGTGEQYF.

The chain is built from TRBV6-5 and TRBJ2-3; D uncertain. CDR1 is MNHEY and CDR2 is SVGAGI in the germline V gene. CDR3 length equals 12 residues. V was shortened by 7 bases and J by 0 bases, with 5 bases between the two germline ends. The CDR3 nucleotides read TGTGCCAGCAAGAGTAGCACAGATACGCAGTATTTT. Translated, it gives CASKSSTDTQYF.

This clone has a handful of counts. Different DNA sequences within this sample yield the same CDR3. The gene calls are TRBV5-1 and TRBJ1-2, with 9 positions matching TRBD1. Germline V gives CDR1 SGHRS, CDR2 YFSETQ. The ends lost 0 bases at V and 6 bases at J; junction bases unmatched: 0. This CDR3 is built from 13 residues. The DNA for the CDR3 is TGCGCCAGCAGCTTGGGACAGGGGGATGGCTACACCTTC. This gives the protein CASSLGQGDGYTF.

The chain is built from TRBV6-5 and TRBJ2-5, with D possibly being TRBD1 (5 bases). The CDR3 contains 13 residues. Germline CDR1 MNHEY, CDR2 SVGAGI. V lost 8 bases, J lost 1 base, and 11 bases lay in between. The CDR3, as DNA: TGTGCCAGCTCCAGGGTCCCCCAAGAGACCCAGTACTTC. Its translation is CASSRVPQETQYF.

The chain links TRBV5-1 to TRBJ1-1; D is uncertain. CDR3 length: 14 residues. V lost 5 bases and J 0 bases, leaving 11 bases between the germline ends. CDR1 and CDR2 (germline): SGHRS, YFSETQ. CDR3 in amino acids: CASRFGSVNTEAFF. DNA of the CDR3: TGCGCCAGCAGATTCGGGAGTGTGAACACTGAAGCTTTCTTT. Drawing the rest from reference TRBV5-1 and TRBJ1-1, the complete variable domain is KAGVTQTPRYLIKTRGQQVTLSCSPISGHRSVSWYQQTPGQGLQFLFEYFSETQRNKGNFPGRFSGRQFSNSRSEMNVSTLELGDSALYLCASRFGSVNTEAFFGQGTRLTVV.

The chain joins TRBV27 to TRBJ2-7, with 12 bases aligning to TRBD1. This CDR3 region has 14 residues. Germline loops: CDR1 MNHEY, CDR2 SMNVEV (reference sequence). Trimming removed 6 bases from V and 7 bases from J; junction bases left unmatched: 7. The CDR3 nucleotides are TGTGCCAGCAGCCGGGACAGGGGGCGTTGGGAGCAGTACTTC. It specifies CASSRDRGRWEQYF.

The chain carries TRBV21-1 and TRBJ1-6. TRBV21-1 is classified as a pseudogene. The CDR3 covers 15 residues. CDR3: CASRGPRRPNSPLHF. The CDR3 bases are TGTGCCAGCCGCGGGCCTCGGAGACCTAATTCACCCCTCCACTTT.

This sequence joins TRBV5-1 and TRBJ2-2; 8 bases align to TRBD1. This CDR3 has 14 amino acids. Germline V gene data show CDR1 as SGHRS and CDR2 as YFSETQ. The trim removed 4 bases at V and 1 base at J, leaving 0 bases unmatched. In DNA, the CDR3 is TGCGCCAGCAGCGGGACAGGGAACACCGGGGAGCTGTTTTTT. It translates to CASSGTGNTGELFF. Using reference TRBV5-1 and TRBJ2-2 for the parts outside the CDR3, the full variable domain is KAGVTQTPRYLIKTRGQQVTLSCSPISGHRSVSWYQQTPGQGLQFLFEYFSETQRNKGNFPGRFSGRQFSNSRSEMNVSTLELGDSALYLCASSGTGNTGELFFGEGSRLTVL.

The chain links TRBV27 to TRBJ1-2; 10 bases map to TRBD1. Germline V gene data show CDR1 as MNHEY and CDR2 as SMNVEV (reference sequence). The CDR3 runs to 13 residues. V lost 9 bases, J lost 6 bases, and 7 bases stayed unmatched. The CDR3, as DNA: TGTGCCAGTATGGACAGGGGGTCGGATGGCTACACCTTC. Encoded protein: CASMDRGSDGYTF.

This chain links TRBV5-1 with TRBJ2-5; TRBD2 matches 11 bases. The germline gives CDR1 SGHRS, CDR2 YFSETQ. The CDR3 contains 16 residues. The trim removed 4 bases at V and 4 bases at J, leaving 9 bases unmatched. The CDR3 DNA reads TGCGCCAGCAGCATAGGACTAGCGGGTTTTCGAGAGACCCAGTACTTC. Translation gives CASSIGLAGFRETQYF.

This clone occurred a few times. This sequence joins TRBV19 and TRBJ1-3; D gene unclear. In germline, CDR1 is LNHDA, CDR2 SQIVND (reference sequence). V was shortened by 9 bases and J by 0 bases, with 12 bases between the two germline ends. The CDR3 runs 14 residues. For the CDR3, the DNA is TGTGCCAGCGGAGCCGAGAGCTCTGGAAACACCATATATTTT. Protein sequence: CASGAESSGNTIYF.

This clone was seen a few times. The CDR3 reads CASSSQGAGGYTF. The DNA of the CDR3 is TGTGCCAGCAGTTCACAGGGGGCGGGCGGCTACACCTTC. V usage is TRBV28 and J usage is TRBJ1-2; TRBD1 matches at 9 bases. CDR3 length equals 13 residues. CDR1 is MDHEN, CDR2 SYDVKM, per germline. The J segment lost 8 bases and the V segment lost 4 bases, leaving 5 bases of the junction unmatched.

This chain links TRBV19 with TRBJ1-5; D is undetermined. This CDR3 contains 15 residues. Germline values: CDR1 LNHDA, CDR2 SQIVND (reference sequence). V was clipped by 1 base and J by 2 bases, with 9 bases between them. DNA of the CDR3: TGTGCCAGTAGTATAGTGCCCGGGGGCAATCAGCCCCAGCATTTT. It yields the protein CASSIVPGGNQPQHF.

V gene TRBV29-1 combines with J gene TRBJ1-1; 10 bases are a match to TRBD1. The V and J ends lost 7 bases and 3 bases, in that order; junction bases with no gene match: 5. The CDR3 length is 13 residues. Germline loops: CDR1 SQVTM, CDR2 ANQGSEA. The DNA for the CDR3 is TGCAGCGGTAGACAGGGGGCGTACACTGAAGCTTTCTTT. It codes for CSGRQGAYTEAFF.

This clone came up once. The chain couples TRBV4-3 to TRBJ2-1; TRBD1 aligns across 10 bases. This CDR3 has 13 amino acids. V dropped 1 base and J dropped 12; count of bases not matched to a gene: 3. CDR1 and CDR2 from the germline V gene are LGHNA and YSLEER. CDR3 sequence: CASSQAWDRGQFF. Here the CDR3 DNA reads TGCGCCAGCAGCCAAGCCTGGGACAGGGGGCAGTTCTTC.

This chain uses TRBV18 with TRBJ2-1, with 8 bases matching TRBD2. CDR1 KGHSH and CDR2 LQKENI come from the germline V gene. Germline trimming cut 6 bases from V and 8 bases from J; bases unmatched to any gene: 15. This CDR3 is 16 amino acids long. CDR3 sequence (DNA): TGTGCCAGCTCTCCAGACGGGACTAGGCCCTTGGATGAGCAGTTCTTC. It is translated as CASSPDGTRPLDEQFF.

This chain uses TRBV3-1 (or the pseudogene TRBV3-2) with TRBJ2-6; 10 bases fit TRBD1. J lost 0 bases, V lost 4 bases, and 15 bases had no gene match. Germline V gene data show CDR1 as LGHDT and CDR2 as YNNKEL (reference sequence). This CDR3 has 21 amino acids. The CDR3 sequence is CASSPKTLGWTGGSGANVLTF. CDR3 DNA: TGTGCCAGCAGCCCTAAAACCTTAGGGTGGACAGGGGGCTCTGGGGCCAACGTCCTGACTTTC.

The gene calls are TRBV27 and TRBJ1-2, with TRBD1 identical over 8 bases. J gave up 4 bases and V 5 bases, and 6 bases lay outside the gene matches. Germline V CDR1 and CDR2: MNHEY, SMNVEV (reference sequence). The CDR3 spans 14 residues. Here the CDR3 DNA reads TGTGCCAGCAGTCGAGGCAGGGGGCTCTATGGCTACACCTTC. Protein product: CASSRGRGLYGYTF.

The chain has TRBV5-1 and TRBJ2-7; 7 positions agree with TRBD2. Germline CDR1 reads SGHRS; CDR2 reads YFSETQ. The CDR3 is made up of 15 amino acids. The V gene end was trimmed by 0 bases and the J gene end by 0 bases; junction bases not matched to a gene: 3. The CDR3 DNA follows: TGCGCCAGCAGCTTGGGTGGCGGGGGCTCCTACGAGCAGTACTTC. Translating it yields CASSLGGGGSYEQYF.

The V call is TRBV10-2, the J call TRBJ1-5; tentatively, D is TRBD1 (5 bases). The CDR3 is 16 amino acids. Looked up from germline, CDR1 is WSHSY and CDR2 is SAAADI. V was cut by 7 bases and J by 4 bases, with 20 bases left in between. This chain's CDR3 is CASKDRGGLRNQPQHF. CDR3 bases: TGCGCCAGCAAGGACCGCGGGGGACTCAGGAATCAGCCCCAGCATTTT.

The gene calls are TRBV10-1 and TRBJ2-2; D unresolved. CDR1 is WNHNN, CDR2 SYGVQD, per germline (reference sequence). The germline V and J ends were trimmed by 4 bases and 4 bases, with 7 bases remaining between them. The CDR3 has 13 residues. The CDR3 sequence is CASSAASTGELFF. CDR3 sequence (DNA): TGCGCCAGCAGTGCCGCCAGCACCGGGGAGCTGTTTTTT.

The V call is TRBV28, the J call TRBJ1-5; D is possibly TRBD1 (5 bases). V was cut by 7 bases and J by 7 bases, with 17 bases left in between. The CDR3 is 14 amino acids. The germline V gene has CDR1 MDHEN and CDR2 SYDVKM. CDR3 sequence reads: CASTRGGEGQPQHF. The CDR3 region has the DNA TGTGCCAGCACTCGCGGGGGTGAGGGCCAGCCCCAGCATTTT.